These 27 T cell receptor beta chains originate from one sample sequenced in a study of T cells in Graves' hyperthyroidism and ophthalmopathy. Regions amplified from RNA transcripts were the TCR beta CDR3 regions. During a first-round RT-PCR of the TCR CDR3, the HTBI primer set was used. Via MiXCR, TCRdb re-called the multiplex PCR reads, giving one row per CDR3 protein. The sample lists approximately 490,000 distinct CDR3 sequences, around a fifth occurring once. The sequencing sample was made of blood. These TCRs come from a woman aged 70-85 years with Graves' ophthalmopathy.

Concerning this clonotype: The junction and the germline gene differ at one end; a read error may be behind it. This sequence joins TRBV12-3 or TRBV12-4 and TRBJ1-2; possibly TRBD1 for D (6 bases). The CDR3 covers 14 residues. The CDR3 DNA is TGTGCCAGCAGTTTTGGGGGGGCTAACTATGGCTGCACCTTC. Amino acid sequence: CASSFGGANYGCTF.

This clonotype was recorded many times. This chain connects TRBV28 to TRBJ1-2; D possibly corresponds to TRBD1 (6 bases). Germline assignment: CDR1 MDHEN and CDR2 SYDVKM. This CDR3 is built from 15 residues. V lost 6 bases and J 5 bases, leaving 19 bases between the germline ends. The CDR3 reads CASSTPTGLAYGYTF. The DNA of the CDR3 is TGTGCCAGCAGCACTCCGACAGGTCTCGCGTATGGCTACACCTTC.

This clonotype came up a few times. J is TRBJ2-7 and V is TRBV3-1, with unresolved D. Germline-derived CDR1 and CDR2 are LGHDT and YNNKEL (reference sequence). CDR3 size: 13 residues. Trimming took off 0 bases at V and 6 bases at J, with 9 bases between the two ends. The chain's CDR3 is CASSQDLGSEQYF. CDR3 nucleotide sequence: TGTGCCAGCAGCCAAGATCTAGGATCCGAGCAGTACTTC.

This chain links TRBV6-1 with TRBJ1-1, with a weak D call TRBD1 (6 bases). This CDR3 is 14 amino acids long. V was cut by 4 bases and J by 1 base, with 10 bases left in between. The germline V gene has CDR1 MNHNS and CDR2 SASEGT. The CDR3 protein is CASSVKQGNTEAFF. The CDR3 coding sequence is TGTGCCAGCAGTGTGAAACAGGGGAACACTGAAGCTTTCTTT.

This clonotype was found many times. The chain couples TRBV12-3 or TRBV12-4 to TRBJ2-3; no clear D. CDR3 length: 14 amino acids. V shed 1 base and J shed 2 bases, with 7 bases lying between them. The CDR3 DNA sequence: TGTGCCAGCAGTTTAGGAATCAACACAGATACGCAGTATTTT. This encodes CASSLGINTDTQYF.

This chain joins TRBV5-4 and TRBJ2-3, with D perhaps matching TRBD1 or TRBD2 (5 bases each). The CDR3 runs to 17 residues. V lost 0 bases to trimming and J lost 1 base, with 15 bases between them. The germline V gene has CDR1 SGHNT and CDR2 YYREEE (reference sequence). CDR3 coding DNA: TGTGCCAGCAGCTTGGGTGGGACGGGGCCCGGCACAGATACGCAGTATTTT. It translates to CASSLGGTGPGTDTQYF.

The rearrangement joins TRBV7-9 to TRBJ1-4; D unclear. Trimming shortened V by 3 bases and J by 4 bases, and 9 bases separated the two germline ends. This CDR3 has 14 residues. From germline, CDR1 is SEHNR and CDR2 FQNEAQ (reference sequence). The CDR3 nucleotides read TGTGCCAGCAGCTTCCGGCAGGATAATGAAAAACTGTTTTTT. Translation gives CASSFRQDNEKLFF.

The rearrangement joins TRBV27 to TRBJ2-2; the D is unclear. The CDR3 spans 16 residues. With 2 bases removed from V and 4 bases from J, the gap between germline ends came to 14 bases. Germline V gene data show CDR1 as MNHEY and CDR2 as SMNVEV (reference sequence). CDR3 DNA sequence: TGTGCCAGCAGTTTAGGGCAGAGCATTTTCACCGGGGAGCTGTTTTTT. This codes for CASSLGQSIFTGELFF.

There are a few counts of this clonotype. The chain combines TRBV7-9 with TRBJ2-5; 7 bases agree with TRBD1. Per germline, CDR1 SEHNR and CDR2 FQNEAQ (reference sequence). Trimming at V came to 5 bases and at J to 0 bases, leaving 3 bases not matched to a gene. This CDR3 region has 14 residues. CDR3 protein: CASSLGQHQETQYF. CDR3 bases: TGTGCCAGCAGCCTGGGACAGCACCAAGAGACCCAGTACTTC.

This clonotype showed up many times. This chain joins TRBV12-3 or TRBV12-4 and TRBJ2-5, with D perhaps TRBD1 or TRBD2 (6 bases each). The CDR3 contains 17 residues. V lost 6 bases and J 2 bases, leaving 22 bases between the germline ends. Here the CDR3 reads CASSPRGGGAGQETQYF. CDR3 bases: TGTGCCAGCAGCCCCAGGGGCGGAGGGGCCGGTCAAGAGACCCAGTACTTC.

The chain uses TRBV4-1 and TRBJ2-1; 9 bases are shared with TRBD2. With 0 bases clipped from V and 4 bases from J, the junction kept 4 bases outside the gene matches. CDR1 is MGHRA and CDR2 is YSYEKL in the germline V gene. This CDR3 has 16 residues. The CDR3: CASSQDPSGIYNEQFF. The CDR3 coding sequence is TGCGCCAGCAGCCAAGACCCTAGCGGGATATACAATGAGCAGTTCTTC.

This chain links TRBV2 with TRBJ2-7; TRBD2 is a possible D gene (5 bases). The CDR3 sequence is 12 residues long. CDR1 is SNHLY and CDR2 is FYNNEI in the germline V gene. V lost 7 bases and J lost 9, with 16 bases in between. The CDR3 nucleotides read TGTGCCAGCATGGGAGTTCGTGTCGCGCAGTACTTC. It translates to CASMGVRVAQYF.

V gene TRBV3-1 combines with J gene TRBJ2-1; 7 nucleotides align to TRBD2. The germline V gene has CDR1 LGHDT and CDR2 YNNKEL (reference sequence). The CDR3 runs 16 residues. With 1 base clipped from V and 5 bases from J, the junction kept 8 bases outside the gene matches. The CDR3 DNA is TGTGCCAGCAGCCAAGGTCACGGCGGGAGAAACAATGAGCAGTTCTTC. It translates to CASSQGHGGRNNEQFF.

The chain uses TRBV20-1 and TRBJ1-3, with D maybe TRBD1 (5 bases). Trimming shortened V by 0 bases and J by 2 bases, and 14 bases separated the two germline ends. The germline V gene has CDR1 DFQATT and CDR2 SNEGSKA (reference sequence). CDR3 size: 16 residues. The CDR3 is CSARDTSQGPGNTIYF. The CDR3 nucleotides read TGCAGTGCTAGAGATACTTCGCAGGGACCTGGAAACACCATATATTTT.

The chain combines TRBV5-1 with TRBJ1-1; no clear D gene. From germline, CDR1 is SGHRS and CDR2 YFSETQ. The CDR3 loop spans 13 amino acids. Between the trimmed V and J ends, which lost 1 base and 8 bases, there was a span of 12 bases. The CDR3 DNA follows: TGCGCCAGCAGCTTGCAAGGCTCTAACGAAGCTTTCTTT. Residues: CASSLQGSNEAFF.

This clonotype was found a few times. The J gene is TRBJ2-3, the V gene TRBV7-3, with unresolved D. The V end lost 0 bases, the J end lost 8 bases, and 6 bases lay between the germline ends. The CDR3 spans 12 residues. From germline, CDR1 is SGHTA and CDR2 FQGTGA. The CDR3 coding sequence is TGTGCCAGCAGCTTAACGCGGCGTACGCAGTATTTT. Translated, it gives CASSLTRRTQYF.

The CDR3 region has the DNA TGCGCCAGCAGTCAGACAGGGTCGGGGGAGACCCAGTACTTC. As protein: CASSQTGSGETQYF. The genes are TRBV10-1 and TRBJ2-5; 7 nucleotides align to TRBD1. V dropped 5 bases and J dropped 5; count of bases not matched to a gene: 8. Germline V gene data show CDR1 as WNHNN and CDR2 as SYGVQD (reference sequence). The CDR3 runs to 14 residues.

This sequence joins TRBV20-1 and TRBJ2-2; possibly TRBD1 for D (6 bases). Germline CDR1 is DFQATT and CDR2 is SNEGSKA (reference sequence). The CDR3 length is 15 residues. V was pared by 6 bases and J by 5 bases, with 19 bases between. CDR3 sequence: CSAGIGGKPTGELFF. DNA of the CDR3: TGCAGTGCCGGGATTGGGGGCAAGCCTACCGGGGAGCTGTTTTTT.

The chain combines TRBV5-1 with TRBJ1-4, with TRBD1 matching 7 bases. The germline CDR1 and CDR2 sequences are SGHRS and YFSETQ. The CDR3 runs 15 residues. Trimming at V came to 3 bases and at J to 9 bases, leaving 11 bases not matched to a gene. The CDR3 reads CASSSQTGWEQKLFF. Here the CDR3 DNA reads TGCGCCAGCAGCTCCCAGACAGGGTGGGAACAAAAACTGTTTTTT.

The J gene is TRBJ2-6, the V gene TRBV6-1; 7 bases agree with TRBD2. The V segment lost 6 bases and the J segment 2 bases; nucleotides outside the gene matches: 7. Looked up from germline, CDR1 is MNHNS and CDR2 is SASEGT. The CDR3 is made up of 16 amino acids. In DNA form, the CDR3 reads TGTGCCAGCAGCGAGGGGAGGGGTGCTGGGGCCAACGTCCTGACTTTC. This codes for CASSEGRGAGANVLTF.

This clonotype was observed a few times. The rearrangement joins TRBV27 to TRBJ2-7; a weak D match, TRBD1 (5 bases). Trimming took 3 bases from V and 3 from J, leaving 9 bases between them. CDR3 length equals 13 residues. Germline V CDR1 and CDR2: MNHEY, SMNVEV (reference sequence). The DNA of the CDR3 is TGTGCCAGCAGTTTGGCCCAGGGCTACGAGCAGTACTTC. Translation: CASSLAQGYEQYF.

There are a few counts of this clonotype. This CDR3 reads CASTPGLYQPQHF. The CDR3 DNA sequence: TGTGCCAGTACCCCAGGGCTATATCAGCCCCAGCATTTT. The chain is built from TRBV6-2 or TRBV6-3 and TRBJ1-5, with a possible D match to TRBD1 (5 bases). Germline lookup yields CDR1 MNHEY and CDR2 SVGEGT. CDR3 length: 13 amino acids. V gave up 9 bases and J gave up 5 bases, with 14 bases separating them.

This clonotype came up a few times. J is TRBJ2-7 and V is TRBV6-2 or TRBV6-3, with D hard to call. In germline, CDR1 is MNHEY, CDR2 SVGEGT. The length of the CDR3 is 11 residues. Trimming pared 8 bases from V and 3 bases from J, leaving 8 bases between. The CDR3 region has the DNA TGTGCCAGCTGCCATAGCTACGAGCAGTACTTC. This sequence encodes CASCHSYEQYF.

This chain links TRBV5-1 with TRBJ2-3; the D gene is possibly TRBD2 (5 bases). Deletions cut 6 bases from V and 0 bases from J, with 11 bases between. Germline-derived CDR1 and CDR2 are SGHRS and YFSETQ. The CDR3 consists of 14 residues. The CDR3 region has the DNA TGCGCCAGCAAGGAGGTCACTAGCACAGATACGCAGTATTTT. This codes for CASKEVTSTDTQYF.

The chain carries TRBV15 and TRBJ1-4; possibly TRBD1 for D (6 bases). The CDR3 runs 15 residues. The V end was cut by 5 bases, the J end by 3 bases, with 13 bases between. Germline V gene lookup returns CDR1 LNHNV and CDR2 YYDKDF (reference sequence). CDR3 sequence: CATSGTGAANEKLFF. CDR3 sequence (DNA): TGTGCCACCAGCGGGACGGGGGCAGCTAATGAAAAACTGTTTTTT.

This clonotype has only a few counts. This sequence joins TRBV11-2 and TRBJ1-3; tentative D call: TRBD1 (5 bases). Per the germline V gene, CDR1 is SGHAT and CDR2 is FQNNGV. The CDR3 sequence is 14 residues long. V was pared by 5 bases and J by 10 bases, with 18 bases between. CDR3 in amino acids: CASSIGTLWKTIYF. The CDR3 region has the DNA TGTGCCAGCAGCATCGGGACCCTCTGGAAGACCATATATTTT.

The rearrangement links TRBV25-1 to TRBJ1-2, with D unresolved. The germline V gene has CDR1 MGHDK and CDR2 SYGVNS. V was trimmed by 0 bases and J by 5 bases, leaving 7 bases between them. The CDR3 loop spans 13 amino acids. CDR3 protein: CASSEYPGYGYTF. CDR3 in DNA: TGTGCCAGCAGTGAATATCCCGGGTATGGCTACACCTTC.